This entry features one TCR beta chain sequence. Its antigen is still unknown. Germline V lookup: CDR1 SGHTA, CDR2 FQGNSA. There are 13 residues in the CDR3. Trimming took 5 bases from V and 2 from J, leaving 8 bases between them. The source of the sample is a study of T cell repertoires in cytomegalovirus infection. TCRdb reprocessed the reads with MiXCR, giving one entry per CDR3 protein. The top ten hold under 9% of the sample, which has some 390,000 distinct CDR3 sequences, 15% to 20% seen once. Findings and caveats of the study: Within the response measured ex vivo, HLA-C-restricted CMV-specific TCR beta clonotypes were dominant.

The source is a human donor in good health (CMV status not recorded). Some clones in this sample may be carry-over from other donors' samples. The sequencing sample was made of PBMCs. V usage is TRBV7-2 and J usage is TRBJ2-3; D perhaps matches TRBD1 (6 bases). The CDR3 reads CASSGQLTDTQYF. For the CDR3, the DNA is TGTGCCAGCAGCGGACAGCTCACAGATACGCAGTATTTT.